A single TCR beta chain is shown here with its context. Its antigen is not known. These data belong to a study of beta chain features in type 1 diabetes. Study-wide results and limits: Across all four CD4+ subsets, people with type 1 diabetes showed modestly shorter TCRB CDR3s. When VDJ junctions were examined, type 1 diabetes patients showed fewer insertions and more deletions. Patients' naive, central memory and Treg TCRB repertoires seemed closer to one another than those of healthy donors.

CDR1 and CDR2 (germline): MDHEN, SYDVKM. Trimming removed 7 bases from V and 2 bases from J, with 14 bases in between. This CDR3 is 14 amino acids long. Of the isolated RNA, all was reverse transcribed, and so the sequenced material was expressed TCRB transcripts. The data were produced by immunoSEQ multiplex PCR, yet TCRdb's version contains in-frame clones alone and is incomplete. Of approximately 140,000 clones in the sample, approximately 10% were seen once. The receptor was isolated from a man aged 25 to 40 with type 1 diabetes. The V and J genes are TRBV28 and TRBJ1-2; D not resolved. The sequenced sample was central memory CD4+ T cells from blood. The CDR3 coding sequence is TGTGCCAGCAAGCCTTCCTTCCTAAACTATGGCTACACCTTC. Translation gives CASKPSFLNYGYTF.